This T cell receptor beta chain was sequenced in a study of CD8 T cells in Susac syndrome. Study conclusions and caveats: It was acknowledged in the study that its TCR sequencing and HLA analysis involved a relatively small number of individuals.

When the RNA was reverse transcribed, random hexamers were used with an input of 0.5 to 1 ug. Across 54 Vbeta and 13 Jbeta, TCR beta CDR3 was amplified with immunoSEQ multiplex PCR. TCRdb reanalysed the immunoSEQ multiplex PCR reads using MiXCR and keeps one entry per CDR3 protein. This sample has around 100,000 distinct CDR3 sequences, with roughly 96% found just once. The germline V gene encodes CDR1 SEHNR and CDR2 FQNEAQ (reference sequence). With 4 bases removed from V and 2 bases from J, the gap between germline ends came to 17 bases. This CDR3 spans 16 amino acids. A single count supports this clonotype. Its target is not known. Sequencing of TCR beta, carried out with a high-throughput approach, was applied to CD8+ and CD4+ T cells from the blood.

The V gene is TRBV7-9, the J gene TRBJ2-5; D remains unclear. The receptor was derived from a human donor with Susac syndrome. The sample was CD8+ T cells from PBMCs. CDR3 protein: CASSSGPTYLQETQYF. The CDR3 nucleotides read TGTGCCAGCAGCTCCGGACCTACCTACTTACAAGAGACCCAGTACTTC. The full variable domain, in which reference TRBV7-9 and TRBJ2-5 provide the parts outside the CDR3, is DTGVSQNPRHKITKRGQNVTFRCDPISEHNRLYWYRQTLGQGPEFLTYFQNEAQLEKSRLLSDRFSAERPKGSFSTLEIQRTEQGDSAMYLCASSSGPTYLQETQYFGPGTRLLVL.